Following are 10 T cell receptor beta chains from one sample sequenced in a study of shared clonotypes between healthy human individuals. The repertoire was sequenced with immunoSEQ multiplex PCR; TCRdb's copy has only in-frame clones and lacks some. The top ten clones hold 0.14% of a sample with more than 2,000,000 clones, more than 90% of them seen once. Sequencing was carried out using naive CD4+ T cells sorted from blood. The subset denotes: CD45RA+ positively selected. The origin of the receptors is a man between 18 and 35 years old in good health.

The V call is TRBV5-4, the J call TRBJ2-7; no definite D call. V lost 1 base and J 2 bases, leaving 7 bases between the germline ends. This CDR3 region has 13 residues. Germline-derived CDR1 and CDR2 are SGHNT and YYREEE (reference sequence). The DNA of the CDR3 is TGTGCCAGCAGCTTGTCCCAGGCCTACGAGCAGTACTTC. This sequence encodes CASSLSQAYEQYF. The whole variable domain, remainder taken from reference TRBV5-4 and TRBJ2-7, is ETGVTQSPTHLIKTRGQQVTLRCSSQSGHNTVSWYQQALGQGPQFIFQYYREEENGRGNFPPRFSGLQFPNYSSELNVNALELDDSALYLCASSLSQAYEQYFGPGTRLTVT.

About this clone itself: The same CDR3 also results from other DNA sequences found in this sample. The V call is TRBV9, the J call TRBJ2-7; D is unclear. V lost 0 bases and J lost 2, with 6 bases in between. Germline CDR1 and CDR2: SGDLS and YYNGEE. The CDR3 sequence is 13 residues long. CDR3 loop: CASSVGVAYEQYF. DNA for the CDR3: TGTGCCAGCAGCGTAGGGGTCGCCTACGAGCAGTACTTC. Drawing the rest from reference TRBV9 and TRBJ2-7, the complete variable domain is DSGVTQTPKHLITATGQRVTLRCSPRSGDLSVYWYQQSLDQGLQFLIQYYNGEERAKGNILERFSAQQFPDLHSELNLSSLELGDSALYFCASSVGVAYEQYFGPGTRLTVT.

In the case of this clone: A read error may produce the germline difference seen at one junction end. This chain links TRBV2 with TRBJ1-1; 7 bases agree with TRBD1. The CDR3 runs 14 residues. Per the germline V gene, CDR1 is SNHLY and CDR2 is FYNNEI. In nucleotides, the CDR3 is TGTGCCAGCAGAGAAGAGACAGGGAGCACTGAAGCTTTCTTT. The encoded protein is CASREETGSTEAFF.

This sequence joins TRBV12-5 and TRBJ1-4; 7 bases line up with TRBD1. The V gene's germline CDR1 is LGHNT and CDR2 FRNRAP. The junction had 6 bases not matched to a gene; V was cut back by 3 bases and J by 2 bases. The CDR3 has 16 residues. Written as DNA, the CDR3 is TGTGCTAGTGGTTTTATACAGGGGATGACTAATGAAAAACTGTTTTTT. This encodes CASGFIQGMTNEKLFF.

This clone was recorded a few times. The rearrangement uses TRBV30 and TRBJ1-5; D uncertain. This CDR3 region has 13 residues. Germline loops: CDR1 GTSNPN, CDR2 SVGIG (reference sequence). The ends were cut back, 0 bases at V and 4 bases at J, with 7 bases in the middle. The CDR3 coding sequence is TGTGCCTGGAGTGTAGCAGAAAATCAGCCCCAGCATTTT. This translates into CAWSVAENQPQHF.

CDR3 amino acids: CAIIQFYEQYF. The CDR3, as DNA: TGTGCCATCATCCAGTTCTACGAGCAGTACTTC. The V and J genes are TRBV10-3 and TRBJ2-7; the D is unclear. Trimming cost V 7 bases and J 3 bases, with 7 bases left between them. This CDR3 is built from 11 residues. Germline V gene sequence: CDR1 ENHRY, CDR2 SYGVKD.

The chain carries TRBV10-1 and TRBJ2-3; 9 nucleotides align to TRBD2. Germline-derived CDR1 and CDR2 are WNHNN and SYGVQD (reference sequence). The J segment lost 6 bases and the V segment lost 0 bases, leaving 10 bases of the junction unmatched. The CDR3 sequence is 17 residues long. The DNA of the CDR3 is TGCGCCAGCAGTGAGTCTGTGGCGGGAGGGCCTTCTGATACGCAGTATTTT. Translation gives CASSESVAGGPSDTQYF.

DNA of the CDR3: TGTGCCAGCAGCTTAGGGGGCCGCTCTGGGGCCAACGTCCTGACTTTC. The encoded protein is CASSLGGRSGANVLTF. The gene calls are TRBV7-9 and TRBJ2-6; D might be TRBD1 (5 bases). This CDR3 region has 16 residues. V was pared by 1 base and J by 0 bases, with 7 bases between. Germline CDR1 SEHNR, CDR2 FQNEAQ (reference sequence). Looking up the rest from reference TRBV7-9 and TRBJ2-6 gives the full variable domain: DTGVSQNPRHKITKRGQNVTFRCDPISEHNRLYWYRQTLGQGPEFLTYFQNEAQLEKSRLLSDRFSAERPKGSFSTLEIQRTEQGDSAMYLCASSLGGRSGANVLTFGAGSRLTVL.

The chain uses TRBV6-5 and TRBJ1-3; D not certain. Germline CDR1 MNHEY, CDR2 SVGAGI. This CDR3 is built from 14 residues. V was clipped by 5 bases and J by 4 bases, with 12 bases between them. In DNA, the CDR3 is TGTGCCAGCAGTCCCCGGGCGGACGGAAACACCATATATTTT. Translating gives CASSPRADGNTIYF.

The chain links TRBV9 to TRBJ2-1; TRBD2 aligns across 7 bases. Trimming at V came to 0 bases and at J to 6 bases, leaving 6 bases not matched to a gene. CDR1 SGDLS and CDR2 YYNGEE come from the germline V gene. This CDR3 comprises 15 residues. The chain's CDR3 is CASSVGAGVSNEQFF. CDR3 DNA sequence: TGTGCCAGCAGCGTAGGGGCGGGAGTAAGCAATGAGCAGTTCTTC.